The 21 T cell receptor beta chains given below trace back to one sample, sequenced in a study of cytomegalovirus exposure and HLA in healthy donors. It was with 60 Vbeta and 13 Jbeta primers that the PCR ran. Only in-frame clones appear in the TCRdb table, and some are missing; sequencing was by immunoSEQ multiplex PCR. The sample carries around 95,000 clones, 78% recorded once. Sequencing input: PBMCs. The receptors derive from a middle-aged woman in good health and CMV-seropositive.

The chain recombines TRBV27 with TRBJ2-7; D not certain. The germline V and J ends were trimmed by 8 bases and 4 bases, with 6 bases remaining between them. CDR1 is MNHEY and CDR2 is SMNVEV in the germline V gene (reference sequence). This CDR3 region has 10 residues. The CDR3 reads CASGTYEQYF. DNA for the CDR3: TGTGCCAGCGGTACTTACGAGCAGTACTTC.

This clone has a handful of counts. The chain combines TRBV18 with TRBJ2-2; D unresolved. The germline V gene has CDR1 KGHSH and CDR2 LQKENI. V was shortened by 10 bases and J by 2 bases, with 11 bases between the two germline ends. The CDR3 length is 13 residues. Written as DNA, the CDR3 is TGTGCCACCTTATTTTCTAACACCGGGGAGCTGTTTTTT. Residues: CATLFSNTGELFF.

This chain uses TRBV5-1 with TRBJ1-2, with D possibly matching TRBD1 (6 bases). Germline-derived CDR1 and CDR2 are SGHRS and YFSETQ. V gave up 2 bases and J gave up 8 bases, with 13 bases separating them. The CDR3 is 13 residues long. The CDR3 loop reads CASSLTQGYGYTF. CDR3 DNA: TGCGCCAGCAGCTTAACACAGGGATACGGCTACACCTTC.

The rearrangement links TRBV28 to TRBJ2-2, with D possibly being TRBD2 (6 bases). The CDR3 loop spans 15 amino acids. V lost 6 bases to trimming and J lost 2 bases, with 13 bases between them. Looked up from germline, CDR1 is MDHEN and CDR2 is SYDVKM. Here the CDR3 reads CASRIAATNTGELFF. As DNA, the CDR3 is TGTGCCAGCAGAATAGCGGCAACCAACACCGGGGAGCTGTTTTTT. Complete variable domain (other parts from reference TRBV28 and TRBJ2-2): DVKVTQSSRYLVKRTGEKVFLECVQDMDHENMFWYRQDPGLGLRLIYFSYDVKMKEKGDIPEGYSVSREKKERFSLILESASTNQTSMYLCASRIAATNTGELFFGEGSRLTVL.

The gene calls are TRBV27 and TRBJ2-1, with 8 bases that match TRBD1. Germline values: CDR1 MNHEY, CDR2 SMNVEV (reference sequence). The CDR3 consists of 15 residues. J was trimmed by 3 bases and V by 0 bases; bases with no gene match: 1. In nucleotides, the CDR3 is TGTGCCAGCAGTTTATCCGGGACAGGCTACAATGAGCAGTTCTTC. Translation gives CASSLSGTGYNEQFF.

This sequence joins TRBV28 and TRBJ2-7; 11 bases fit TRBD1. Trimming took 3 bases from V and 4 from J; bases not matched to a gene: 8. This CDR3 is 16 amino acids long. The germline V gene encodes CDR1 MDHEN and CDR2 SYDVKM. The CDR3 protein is CASSFLGDRGGYEQYF. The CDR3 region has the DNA TGTGCCAGCAGTTTCCTGGGGGACAGGGGGGGGTACGAGCAGTACTTC.

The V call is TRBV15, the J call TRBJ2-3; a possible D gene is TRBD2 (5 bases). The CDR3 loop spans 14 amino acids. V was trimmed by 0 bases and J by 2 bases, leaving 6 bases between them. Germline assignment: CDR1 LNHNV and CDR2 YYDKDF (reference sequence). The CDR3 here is CATSRERDTDTQYF. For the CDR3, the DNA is TGTGCCACCAGCAGAGAACGGGACACAGATACGCAGTATTTT.

The CDR3 DNA reads as TGTGCCAGCAGCCAGGGGGCCCTAGAGGGGGAGACCCAGTACTTC. This codes for CASSQGALEGETQYF. This chain connects TRBV5-8 to TRBJ2-5; 8 bases agree with TRBD1. Per germline, CDR1 SGHTS and CDR2 YDEGEE. The junction had 10 bases not matched to a gene; V was cut back by 4 bases and J by 5 bases. This CDR3 is built from 15 residues.

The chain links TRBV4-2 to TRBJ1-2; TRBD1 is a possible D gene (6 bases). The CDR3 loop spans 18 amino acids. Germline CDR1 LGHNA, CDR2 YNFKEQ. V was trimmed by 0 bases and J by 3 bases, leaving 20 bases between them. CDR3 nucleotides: TGTGCCAGCAGCCAAGACGTTCCCACAGGGATCGTCGACTATGGCTACACCTTC. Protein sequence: CASSQDVPTGIVDYGYTF.

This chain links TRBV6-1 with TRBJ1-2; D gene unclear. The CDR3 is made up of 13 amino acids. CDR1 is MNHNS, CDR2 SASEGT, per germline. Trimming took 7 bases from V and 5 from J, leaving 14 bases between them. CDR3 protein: CASTFWPPYGYTF. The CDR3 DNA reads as TGTGCCAGCACGTTCTGGCCTCCATATGGCTACACCTTC.

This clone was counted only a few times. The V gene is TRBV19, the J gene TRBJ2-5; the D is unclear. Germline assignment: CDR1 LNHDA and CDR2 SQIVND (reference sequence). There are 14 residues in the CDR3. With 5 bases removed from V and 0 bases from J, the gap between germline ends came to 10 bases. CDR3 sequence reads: CASSVSSNQETQYF. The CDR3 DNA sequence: TGTGCCAGTAGTGTTTCAAGCAACCAAGAGACCCAGTACTTC.

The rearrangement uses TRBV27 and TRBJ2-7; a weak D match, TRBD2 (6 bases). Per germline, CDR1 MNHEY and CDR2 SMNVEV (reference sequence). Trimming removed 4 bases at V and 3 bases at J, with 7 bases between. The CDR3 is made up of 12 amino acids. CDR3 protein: CASSYGGYEQYF. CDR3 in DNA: TGTGCCAGCAGTTACGGGGGCTACGAGCAGTACTTC.

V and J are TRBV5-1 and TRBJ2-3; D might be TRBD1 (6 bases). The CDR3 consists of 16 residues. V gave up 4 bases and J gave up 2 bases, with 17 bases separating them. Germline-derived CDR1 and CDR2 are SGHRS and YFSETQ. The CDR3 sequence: CASSLRQAALTDTQYF. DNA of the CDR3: TGCGCCAGCAGCCTGCGACAGGCCGCCCTCACAGATACGCAGTATTTT. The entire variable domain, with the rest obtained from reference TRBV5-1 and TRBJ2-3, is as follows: KAGVTQTPRYLIKTRGQQVTLSCSPISGHRSVSWYQQTPGQGLQFLFEYFSETQRNKGNFPGRFSGRQFSNSRSEMNVSTLELGDSALYLCASSLRQAALTDTQYFGPGTRLTVL.

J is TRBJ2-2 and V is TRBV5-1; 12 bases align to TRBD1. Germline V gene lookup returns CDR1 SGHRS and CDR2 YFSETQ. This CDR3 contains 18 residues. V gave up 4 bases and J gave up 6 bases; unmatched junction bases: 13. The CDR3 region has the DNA TGCGCCAGCAGCCGAGGGCCGACGGGACAGGGGGCGCCCGGGGAGCTGTTTTTT. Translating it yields CASSRGPTGQGAPGELFF.

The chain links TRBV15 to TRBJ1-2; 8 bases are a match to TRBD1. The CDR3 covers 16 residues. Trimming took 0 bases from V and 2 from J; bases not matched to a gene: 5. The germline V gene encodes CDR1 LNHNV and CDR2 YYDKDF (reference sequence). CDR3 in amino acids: CATSRDDRGVNYGYTF. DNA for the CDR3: TGTGCCACCAGCAGAGATGACAGGGGAGTCAACTATGGCTACACCTTC.

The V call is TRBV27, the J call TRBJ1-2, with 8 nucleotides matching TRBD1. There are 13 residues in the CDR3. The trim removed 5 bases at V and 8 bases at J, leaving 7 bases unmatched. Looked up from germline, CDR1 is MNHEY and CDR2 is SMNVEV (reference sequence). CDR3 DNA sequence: TGTGCCAGCAGTCCTTCAGGGGGCATCGGCTACACCTTC. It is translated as CASSPSGGIGYTF.

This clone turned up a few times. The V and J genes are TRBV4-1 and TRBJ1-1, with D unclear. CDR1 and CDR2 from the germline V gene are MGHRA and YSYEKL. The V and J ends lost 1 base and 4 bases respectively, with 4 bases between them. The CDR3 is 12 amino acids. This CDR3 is CASSQGLTEAFF. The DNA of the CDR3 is TGCGCCAGCAGCCAAGGTCTCACTGAAGCTTTCTTT.

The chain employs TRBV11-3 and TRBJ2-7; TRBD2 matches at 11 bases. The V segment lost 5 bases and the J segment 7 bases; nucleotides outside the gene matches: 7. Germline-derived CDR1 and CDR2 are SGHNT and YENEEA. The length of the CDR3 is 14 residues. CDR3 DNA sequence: TGTGCCAGCAGCCGTAGCGGGAGGGCCGAAGAGCAGTACTTC. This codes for CASSRSGRAEEQYF.

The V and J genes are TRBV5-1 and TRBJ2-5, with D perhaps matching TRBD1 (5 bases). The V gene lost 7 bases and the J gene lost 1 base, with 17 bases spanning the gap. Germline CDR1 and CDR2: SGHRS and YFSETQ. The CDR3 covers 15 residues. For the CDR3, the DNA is TGCGCCAGCGGCCCGTGGACAACAGTCCAAGAGACCCAGTACTTC. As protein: CASGPWTTVQETQYF.

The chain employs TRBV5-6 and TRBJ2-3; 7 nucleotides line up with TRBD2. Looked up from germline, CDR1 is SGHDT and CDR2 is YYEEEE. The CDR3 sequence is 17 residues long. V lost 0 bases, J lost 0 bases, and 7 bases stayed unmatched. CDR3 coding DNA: TGTGCCAGCAGCTTGGCCTCTAGCGGTTCTAGCACAGATACGCAGTATTTT. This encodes CASSLASSGSSTDTQYF. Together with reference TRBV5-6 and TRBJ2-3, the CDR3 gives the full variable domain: DAGVTQSPTHLIKTRGQQVTLRCSPKSGHDTVSWYQQALGQGPQFIFQYYEEEERQRGNFPDRFSGHQFPNYSSELNVNALLLGDSALYLCASSLASSGSSTDTQYFGPGTRLTVL.

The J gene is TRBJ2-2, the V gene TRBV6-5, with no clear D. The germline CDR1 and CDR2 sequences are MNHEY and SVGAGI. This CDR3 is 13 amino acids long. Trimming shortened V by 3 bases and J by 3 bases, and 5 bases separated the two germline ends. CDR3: CASSYRDTGELFF. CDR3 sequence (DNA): TGTGCCAGCAGTTATCGGGACACCGGGGAGCTGTTTTTT.